The 6 T cell receptor beta chains in this list originate from one sample, sequenced in a study of blood T cell repertoires in COVID-19. TCRdb's copy holds only in-frame clones and misses some; the assay was immunoSEQ multiplex PCR. The repertoire holds some 89,000 clones, with about 84% as singletons. What was sequenced was peripheral blood. The receptor source for this set is a man aged 55-75 years with acute or convalescent COVID-19.

The chain recombines TRBV3-1 (or the pseudogene TRBV3-2) with TRBJ2-7, with D possibly matching TRBD1 (5 bases). The CDR3 has 15 residues. The germline gives CDR1 LGHDT, CDR2 YNNKEL (reference sequence). With 2 bases removed from V and 4 bases from J, the gap between germline ends came to 15 bases. The CDR3 region has the DNA TGTGCCAGCAGCCAAAGTTTCAGGGTCGGGTACGAGCAGTACTTC. It specifies CASSQSFRVGYEQYF.

The V call is TRBV5-1, the J call TRBJ2-7, with 8 bases lining up with TRBD2. Per germline, CDR1 SGHRS and CDR2 YFSETQ. This CDR3 is built from 13 residues. After removal of 3 bases from V and 11 bases from J, the junction contained 10 bases not matched to a gene. CDR3 amino acids: CASSSGLAGWKYF. CDR3 nucleotides: TGCGCCAGCAGCTCTGGACTAGCCGGGTGGAAGTACTTC.

This clone was counted a single time. The rearrangement joins TRBV7-9 to TRBJ1-2; 7 bases map to TRBD1. Losses at the gene ends were 2 bases for V and 5 bases for J; bases not matched to a gene: 8. Germline assignment: CDR1 SEHNR and CDR2 FQNEAQ (reference sequence). CDR3 length: 15 residues. The CDR3 coding sequence is TGTGCCAGCAGCTTATCGGGACAGAACTTTTATGGCTACACCTTC. Protein product: CASSLSGQNFYGYTF.

This sequence joins TRBV9 and TRBJ2-7, with TRBD2 as a possible D gene (5 bases). V shed 0 bases and J shed 0 bases, with 10 bases lying between them. The CDR3 extends over 15 amino acids. Germline V gene sequence: CDR1 SGDLS, CDR2 YYNGEE. CDR3 bases: TGTGCCAGCAGCGTAGATGGGAGTAGCTCCTACGAGCAGTACTTC. It translates to CASSVDGSSSYEQYF.

Concerning this clone itself: This CDR3 is also generated by other DNA sequences in the sample. The rearrangement uses TRBV9 and TRBJ1-5; D is unclear. V lost 0 bases and J 2 bases, leaving 6 bases between the germline ends. The CDR3 spans 14 residues. Germline V gene sequence: CDR1 SGDLS, CDR2 YYNGEE. In DNA form, the CDR3 reads TGTGCCAGCAGCGTAGGCGGAGGCAATCAGCCCCAGCATTTT. Translated, it gives CASSVGGGNQPQHF.

This chain joins TRBV2 and TRBJ2-7, with TRBD2 as a possible D gene (6 bases). Trimming removed 4 bases at V and 2 bases at J, with 12 bases between. The CDR3 is 14 residues long. Germline lookup yields CDR1 SNHLY and CDR2 FYNNEI. DNA for the CDR3: TGTGCCAGCAGTGGGGAGTCGGGGGCCTACGAGCAGTACTTC. This codes for CASSGESGAYEQYF.